These 18 T cell receptor beta chains originate from one sample sequenced in a study of T-cell reconstitution after alpha-beta-depleted transplantation in children (dated by TCRdb to the mid-2010s). Libraries came from PCR. The sequencer listed for this sample is Illumina HiSeq 2500. TCR libraries were prepared with molecular barcoding, using unique molecular identifiers to normalize TCRbeta repertoire quantification. Starting from the raw public reads, TCRdb applied fastp trimming at Q25, assembled clones with MiXCR and retained in-frame beta chains. Each entry is one CDR3 protein sequence, shown with its most common DNA and genes. The sample includes 480,000 or so distinct CDR3 sequences, with about 10% observed a single time. The biggest ten clones account for around 2.2% of the sample. Interpreted using the paper, the treatment or condition label stands for: allogeneic hematopoietic cell transplantation with graft depleted of TCRalphabeta T cells and CD19 B cells.

This material consisted of PBMCs, taken before TCRalphabeta/CD19-depleted stem cell transplant. The source is a child aged 2-15 years with inherited bone marrow failure, due to receive a stem cell transplant.

In its sample, this clonotype was seen many times. The chain carries TRBV28 and TRBJ2-2; 7 positions agree with TRBD2. This CDR3 spans 17 amino acids. V lost 2 bases and J lost 0; bases outside the gene matches: 6. Germline V gene sequence: CDR1 MDHEN, CDR2 SYDVKM. As DNA, the CDR3 is TGTGCCAGCAGTTTACTGCTAGCGGACCCGAACACCGGGGAGCTGTTTTTT. As protein: CASSLLLADPNTGELFF.

The chain is built from TRBV25-1 and TRBJ2-7; 11 bases are a match to TRBD1. V was pared by 1 base and J by 7 bases, with 6 bases of the junction left unmatched. The length of the CDR3 is 15 residues. CDR1 is MGHDK and CDR2 is SYGVNS in the germline V gene. CDR3 protein: CASSESGQGAREQYF. The CDR3 DNA is TGTGCCAGCAGTGAATCTGGACAGGGGGCGCGGGAGCAGTACTTC.

As to this clonotype: This could be a read error, since a much larger clone is one nucleotide away. The V and J genes are TRBV5-6 and TRBJ2-1; D perhaps matches TRBD2 (6 bases). CDR1 and CDR2 from the germline V gene are SGHDT and YYEEEE. The CDR3 has 15 residues. The CDR3 region has the DNA TGTGCCAGCAGCTTGGACGCGGGATGGAGCAATGACCAGTTCTTC. Protein: CASSLDAGWSNDQFF.

In this sample, this clonotype turned up many times. The J gene is TRBJ1-2, the V gene TRBV28; 8 positions match TRBD1. J lost 1 base, V lost 5 bases, and 3 bases had no gene match. The germline V gene has CDR1 MDHEN and CDR2 SYDVKM. The CDR3 contains 14 residues. Written as DNA, the CDR3 is TGTGCCAGCAGTGGGGACAGGAATAACTATGGCTACACCTTC. It codes for CASSGDRNNYGYTF.

This clonotype was observed at least ten times. The CDR3 loop is CSVTFRGIAKNIQYF. The CDR3, as DNA: TGCAGCGTCACTTTCAGGGGAATAGCCAAAAACATTCAGTACTTC. The genes are TRBV29-1 and TRBJ2-4; TRBD1 might be the D (6 bases). The CDR3 has 15 residues. V was clipped by 6 bases and J by 0 bases, with 15 bases between them. Germline V gene data show CDR1 as SQVTM and CDR2 as ANQGSEA.

This clonotype was seen many times. This chain connects TRBV12-3 or TRBV12-4 to TRBJ2-7, with 9 nucleotides matching TRBD1. V was pared by 8 bases and J by 2 bases, with 13 bases of the junction left unmatched. The CDR3 contains 16 residues. The CDR3: CASGASQGAATYEQYF. The CDR3 DNA reads TGTGCCAGCGGGGCCTCACAGGGGGCGGCTACCTACGAGCAGTACTTC.

The V and J genes are TRBV24-1 and TRBJ2-7, with D tentatively TRBD1 or TRBD2 (5 bases each). Germline CDR1 is KGHDR and CDR2 is SFDVKD. This CDR3 has 16 residues. Trimming removed 5 bases at V and 0 bases at J, with 16 bases between. The CDR3 loop reads CATSGAFIGASYEQYF. CDR3 DNA: TGTGCCACCAGTGGGGCTTTTATCGGGGCCTCCTACGAGCAGTACTTC.

In the case of this clonotype: A much bigger clone sits one base away, suggesting this may be a read error. The rearrangement uses TRBV12-3 or TRBV12-4 and TRBJ2-7; TRBD1 agrees at 8 bases. This CDR3 region has 12 residues. The CDR3 region has the DNA TGTGCCTGCGGCAGGGGGCTATACGACCAGTACTTC. Its translation is CACGRGLYDQYF.

This clonotype was recorded a few times. J is TRBJ1-3 and V is TRBV4-3; D might be TRBD1 (5 bases). CDR3 length: 18 amino acids. Germline V gene data show CDR1 as LGHNA and CDR2 as YSLEER. Trimming took 3 bases from V and 4 from J, leaving 22 bases between them. The CDR3 nucleotides are TGCGCCAGCAGCCATCAAACCGGGACCCCCGATAGAGGAAACACCATATATTTT. This translates into CASSHQTGTPDRGNTIYF.

Many counts were recorded for this clonotype. This sequence joins TRBV10-3 and TRBJ2-2; D is unresolved. The germline V gene encodes CDR1 ENHRY and CDR2 SYGVKD. The CDR3 runs to 14 residues. With 4 bases removed from V and 1 base from J, the gap between germline ends came to 7 bases. The CDR3 is CAISAPGNTGELFF. The DNA for the CDR3 is TGTGCCATCAGTGCACCAGGGAACACCGGGGAGCTGTTTTTT.

A few counts support this clonotype. The chain couples TRBV28 to TRBJ2-7; 8 bases are shared with TRBD1. Germline CDR1 and CDR2: MDHEN and SYDVKM. The CDR3 loop spans 14 amino acids. With V trimmed by 6 bases and J by 5 bases, 9 bases remained unmatched. The CDR3 nucleotides are TGTGCCAGCAGCTACAGGGGGGAACGGAACGAGCAGTACTTC. Protein: CASSYRGERNEQYF.

Comment on this clonotype: This clone may be a read error of a much larger clone one base away. The chain combines TRBV4-3 with TRBJ2-1; TRBD2 aligns across 7 bases. The trim removed 3 bases at V and 3 bases at J, leaving 8 bases unmatched. The germline CDR1 and CDR2 sequences are LGHNA and YSLEER. The CDR3 is 16 amino acids. CDR3 nucleotide sequence: TGCGCCAGCAGCCACGACTGGCGGGAGCTCTACAATGAGCAGTTCTTC. Translation: CASSHDWRELYNEQFF.

This clonotype was counted at least ten times. This sequence joins TRBV29-1 and TRBJ2-7, with 7 bases lining up with TRBD1. V lost 4 bases to trimming and J lost 3 bases; unmatched junction nucleotides: 6. The CDR3 sequence is 13 residues long. The germline CDR1 and CDR2 sequences are SQVTM and ANQGSEA. CDR3 nucleotide sequence: TGCAGCGTTGTCTTATGGGACAGCTACGAGCAGTACTTC. Its translation is CSVVLWDSYEQYF.

This clonotype appeared many times. The chain carries TRBV7-2 and TRBJ1-4; no clear D. The CDR3 covers 14 residues. CDR1 SGHTA and CDR2 FQGNSA come from the germline V gene. Trimming pared 1 base from V and 8 bases from J, leaving 11 bases between. The CDR3 is CASSLDRVGEKLFF. The CDR3 DNA is TGTGCCAGCAGCTTAGATAGGGTTGGCGAAAAACTGTTTTTT.

There are many counts of this clonotype. V and J are TRBV5-1 and TRBJ2-1, with TRBD2 matching over 11 bases. J was trimmed by 2 bases and V by 0 bases; bases with no gene match: 1. CDR1 and CDR2 from the germline V gene are SGHRS and YFSETQ. CDR3 size: 16 residues. CDR3 in amino acids: CASSLELAGAYNEQFF. For the CDR3, the DNA is TGCGCCAGCAGCTTGGAACTAGCGGGAGCCTACAATGAGCAGTTCTTC.

This clonotype was counted many times. The chain is built from TRBV4-3 and TRBJ2-1, with 14 bases identical to TRBD2. Trimming removed 0 bases from V and 1 base from J; junction bases left unmatched: 5. CDR1 is LGHNA, CDR2 YSLEER, per germline. This CDR3 contains 19 residues. The CDR3 DNA reads as TGCGCCAGCAGCCAAGATTTGGGACTAGCGGGAGAGTCCTACAATGAGCAGTTCTTC. It specifies CASSQDLGLAGESYNEQFF.

V usage is TRBV27 and J usage is TRBJ2-5; TRBD1 matches 7 bases. CDR1 MNHEY and CDR2 SMNVEV come from the germline V gene (reference sequence). The V segment lost 5 bases and the J segment 7 bases; nucleotides outside the gene matches: 10. The CDR3 is 14 amino acids. Here the CDR3 DNA reads TGTGCCAGCAGTGCCTCAGGGACAGTGGGGACCCAGTACTTC. It translates to CASSASGTVGTQYF.

This clonotype showed up many times. DNA for the CDR3: TGTGCCAGCAGCCAATTGCGGGAGCTCTACAATGAGCAGTTCTTC. Translated: CASSQLRELYNEQFF. V gene TRBV3-1 combines with J gene TRBJ2-1; 7 bases fit TRBD2. After removal of 2 bases from V and 3 bases from J, the junction contained 4 bases not matched to a gene. Germline CDR1 and CDR2: LGHDT and YNNKEL (reference sequence). The CDR3 is 15 residues long.